This TCR beta chain was captured in a study of shared clonotypes between healthy human individuals. Study findings and constraints: Tissues were not sampled, only blood, and their repertoires likely differ.

Several immunoSEQ plates held equal portions of the genomic DNA taken from each subset. In the sorted-subset replicate PCRs, about 190 ng DNA, 25,000 to 35,000 T cell genomes, was used. Clones were read by immunoSEQ multiplex PCR, and TCRdb kept only the in-frame ones, dropping some. This sample has about 650,000 clones, with 95% to 96% found just once. CD45RO-negative cells were positively selected for CCR7, leaving out terminally differentiated effector memory CD45RA+ cells. Germline lookup yields CDR1 SEHNR and CDR2 FQNEAQ (reference sequence). Trimming took 5 bases from V and 0 from J, leaving 8 bases between them. CDR3 length equals 13 residues. Turning to this clone: What it binds is unknown.

This receptor was obtained from a woman aged 25 to 39 in good health. V usage is TRBV7-9 and J usage is TRBJ2-7, with D uncertain. The specimen sequenced was naive CD8+ T cells sorted from blood. Here the CDR3 DNA reads TGTGCCAGCAGCCGCTCGATCTCCTACGAGCAGTACTTC. Translated, it gives CASSRSISYEQYF.